These T cell receptor beta chains were read from a single sample in a study of blood T cell repertoires in COVID-19. Some clones are missing from TCRdb's copy, which holds only in-frame ones; the method was immunoSEQ multiplex PCR. The sample lists more than 200,000 clones, approximately 88% seen once, with approximately 3.5% in the top ten. Specimen: PBMCs or T cells enriched from blood (not recorded which). Every receptor here comes from a woman aged 25 to 39 who had been exposed to COVID-19. The CDR3 runs from the conserved cysteine through the conserved F or W. D genes are given only for firm matches. Not all rows give a size; the values are once, few, many and, for expanded clones, a class.

TRBJ2-7,.,.,14,TRBV19,CASRSPGEGDEQYF,TGTGCCAGTAGATCCCCGGGTGAAGGGGACGAGCAGTACTTC
TRBJ1-4,TRBD1,.,19,TRBV2,CASTPRLPGQGLSDEKLFF,TGTGCCAGCACCCCGAGGCTACCGGGACAGGGCTTATCTGATGAAAAACTGTTTTTT
TRBJ1-4,TRBD1,.,14,TRBV19,CASSVQGASEKLFF,TGTGCCAGTAGTGTACAGGGGGCGAGTGAAAAACTGTTTTTT
TRBJ1-1,.,.,14,TRBV7-8,CASSLANRYTEAFF,TGTGCCAGCAGCTTAGCGAACAGATACACTGAAGCTTTCTTT
TRBJ1-1,.,once,10,TRBV6-1,CASSESVAFF,TGTGCCAGCAGTGAATCGGTAGCTTTCTTT
TRBJ2-1,TRBD1,.,17,TRBV4-1,CASSLEAGTGSYNEQFF,TGCGCCAGCAGCCTGGAGGCCGGGACAGGGTCCTACAATGAGCAGTTCTTC
TRBJ2-7,TRBD1,.,14,TRBV2,CASSERTGDYEQYF,TGTGCCAGCAGTGAACGGACAGGGGACTACGAGCAGTACTTC
TRBJ1-2,TRBD1,.,15,TRBV7-2,CASSLTQGALWGYTF,TGTGCCAGCAGCTTAACGCAGGGGGCCCTTTGGGGCTACACCTTC
TRBJ2-7,TRBD1,.,13,TRBV5-1,CASSGRDRGQQYF,TGCGCCAGCAGCGGCCGGGACAGGGGGCAGCAGTACTTC
TRBJ2-7,TRBD2,.,16,TRBV7-2,CASSSLGAGGLYEQYF,TGTGCCAGCAGCTCCCTAGGCGCGGGAGGGCTTTACGAGCAGTACTTC
TRBJ2-2,.,.,16,TRBV18,CASSPPSGGGTGELFF,TGTGCCAGCTCACCACCGTCTGGGGGAGGCACCGGGGAGCTGTTTTTT
TRBJ2-2,TRBD2,.,17,TRBV5-1,CASSLVAGGTNTGELFF,TGCGCCAGCAGCTTGGTGGCGGGAGGTACGAACACCGGGGAGCTGTTTTTT
TRBJ2-3,TRBD2,.,16,TRBV10-3,CAINNAGGPGADTQYF,TGTGCCATCAACAACGCGGGAGGGCCAGGCGCAGATACGCAGTATTTT
TRBJ2-2,TRBD2,.,18,TRBV10-3,CAISEAWLSGVNTGELFF,TGTGCCATCAGTGAGGCGTGGTTGAGCGGGGTTAACACCGGGGAGCTGTTTTTT
TRBJ1-1,.,.,16,TRBV30,CAWGRTGGMRNTEAFF,TGTGCCTGGGGGCGGACTGGAGGCATGAGGAACACTGAAGCTTTCTTT
TRBJ1-5,.,once,14,TRBV23-1,CASSLRGCNQPQHF,TGCGCCAGCAGTCTCCGGGGGTGCAATCAGCCCCAGCATTTT
TRBJ2-1,.,.,15,TRBV27,CAIVIGSWTYNEQFF,TGTGCCATCGTGATCGGGAGCTGGACCTACAATGAGCAGTTCTTC
TRBJ2-5,TRBD2,.,16,TRBV7-9,CASSAGGQRGQETQYF,TGTGCCAGCAGCGCGGGGGGTCAGCGGGGCCAAGAGACCCAGTACTTC
TRBJ2-4,TRBD2,.,15,TRBV5-5,CASSLSGGAKNIQYF,TGTGCCAGCAGCTTGAGCGGGGGGGCCAAAAACATTCAGTACTTC
TRBJ2-7,TRBD2,few,14,TRBV11-2,CASSLDRLAYEQYF,TGTGCCAGCAGCTTAGATCGACTAGCGTACGAGCAGTACTTC
TRBJ1-2,.,.,16,TRBV5-6,CARSLSWLGGRYGYTF,TGTGCCCGCAGCCTGTCGTGGTTGGGGGGGAGGTATGGCTACACCTTC
TRBJ2-3,.,.,15,TRBV10-3,CAITPRFNSTDTQYF,TGTGCCATCACTCCCCGGTTTAACAGCACAGATACGCAGTATTTT
TRBJ2-1,.,once,13,TRBV6-5,CASRRGLFNEQFF,TGTGCCAGCAGGAGGGGACTTTTCAATGAGCAGTTCTTC
TRBJ2-7,.,.,13,TRBV6-1,CASSEQRSYEQYF,TGTGCCAGCAGTGAGCAGCGGTCATACGAGCAGTACTTC
TRBJ1-2,TRBD1,.,11,TRBV29-1,CSVGTGNGYTF,TGCAGCGTGGGGACAGGGAATGGCTACACCTTC
TRBJ2-1,.,.,16,TRBV5-4,CASSPLRENIYNEQFF,TGTGCCAGCAGCCCTCTCCGGGAGAATATCTACAATGAGCAGTTCTTC
TRBJ2-3,.,.,14,TRBV6-5,CASSFGGKGDTQYF,TGTGCCAGCAGTTTTGGAGGGAAAGGAGATACGCAGTATTTT
TRBJ2-1,TRBD2,.,16,TRBV28,CASSSPGLAVYNEQFF,TGTGCCAGCAGTTCCCCGGGACTAGCGGTTTACAATGAGCAGTTCTTC
TRBJ2-3,.,.,14,TRBV3-1/TRBV3-2,CASSWKGGTDTQYF,TGTGCCAGCAGCTGGAAGGGGGGCACAGATACGCAGTATTTT
TRBJ2-1,TRBD1,.,14,TRBV29-1,CSSLRQGPPNEQFF,TGCAGCTCACTCCGACAGGGCCCTCCCAATGAGCAGTTCTTC
TRBJ2-7,TRBD1,.,14,TRBV20-1,CSASLVTGAYEQYF,TGCAGTGCTAGTCTCGTGACAGGGGCCTACGAGCAGTACTTC
TRBJ2-1,.,.,15,TRBV11-3,CASSPGAPSGNEQFF,TGTGCCAGCAGCCCAGGGGCCCCGTCGGGGAATGAGCAGTTCTTC
TRBJ2-3,TRBD2,once,17,TRBV9,CASSTRLAGASTDTQYF,TGTGCCAGCAGCACCCGACTAGCGGGAGCGAGCACAGATACGCAGTATTTT
TRBJ2-1,TRBD2,.,18,TRBV11-3,CASSGLSIAGVNYNEQFF,TGTGCCAGCAGCGGTCTCTCAATAGCGGGGGTAAACTACAATGAGCAGTTCTTC
TRBJ2-7,TRBD1,.,16,TRBV27,CASSLSTGGWVYEQYF,TGTGCCAGCAGTTTATCCACAGGGGGCTGGGTTTACGAGCAGTACTTC
TRBJ2-4,.,.,18,TRBV19,CASSMGPRHRLAKNIQYF,TGTGCCAGTAGTATGGGTCCCAGGCACCGGTTAGCCAAAAACATTCAGTACTTC
TRBJ2-7,.,.,16,TRBV11-2,CASSLASASGYYEQYF,TGTGCCAGCAGCTTAGCCTCGGCCAGCGGATACTACGAGCAGTACTTC
TRBJ2-7,TRBD2,.,14,TRBV11-2,CASSLVAGEDEQYF,TGTGCCAGCAGCTTAGTCGCGGGAGAAGACGAGCAGTACTTC
TRBJ2-2,.,.,13,TRBV28,CASSDTSAGELFF,TGTGCCAGCAGCGATACTAGTGCCGGGGAGCTGTTTTTT
TRBJ1-1,TRBD1,.,13,TRBV18,CASTIGTGGRAFF,TGTGCCAGCACCATAGGGACAGGGGGAAGAGCTTTCTTT
TRBJ2-5,TRBD1,.,15,TRBV7-3,CASSLSGTGQETQYF,TGTGCCAGCAGCTTATCCGGGACAGGGCAAGAGACCCAGTACTTC
TRBJ1-6,.,.,14,TRBV5-6,CASSLERGNSPLHF,TGTGCCAGCAGCTTGGAAAGGGGGAATTCACCCCTCCACTTT
TRBJ2-1,TRBD2,once,16,TRBV19,CASSKSDSGTTNEQFF,TGTGCCAGTAGTAAAAGTGATAGCGGGACCACCAATGAGCAGTTCTTC
TRBJ1-4,.,.,15,TRBV30,CAWNQNRDLNEKLFF,TGTGCCTGGAACCAAAACAGGGACCTCAATGAAAAACTGTTTTTT
TRBJ2-1,TRBD2,.,16,TRBV6-5,CASSYRWTSGYNEQFF,TGTGCCAGCAGTTATAGGTGGACTAGCGGCTACAATGAGCAGTTCTTC
TRBJ1-2,TRBD1,.,15,TRBV5-1,CASSLVQGAGYGYTF,TGCGCCAGCAGCTTGGTGCAGGGGGCGGGTTATGGCTACACCTTC
TRBJ2-3,TRBD2,.,14,TRBV28,CASLERGGGDTQYF,TGTGCCAGCCTCGAACGGGGCGGGGGAGATACGCAGTATTTT
TRBJ2-2,TRBD2,.,15,TRBV24-1,CATSGSGGNTGELFF,TGTGCCACCAGTGGCTCGGGGGGAAACACCGGGGAGCTGTTTTTT
TRBJ1-5,.,.,12,TRBV5-4,CASSLDRQPQHF,TGTGCCAGCAGCTTGGATCGTCAGCCCCAGCATTTT
TRBJ2-1,.,.,12,TRBV29-1,CSVEIEGVEQFF,TGCAGCGTTGAAATCGAGGGTGTCGAGCAGTTCTTC
TRBJ1-5,.,.,12,TRBV15,CATSTGNQPQHF,TGTGCCACCAGCACCGGCAATCAGCCCCAGCATTTT
TRBJ2-7,TRBD2,.,18,TRBV5-6,CASEKAPGTSGPAYEQYF,TGTGCCAGCGAGAAGGCACCGGGGACTAGCGGTCCCGCCTACGAGCAGTACTTC